This T cell receptor (beta chain) was recorded in a study of blood T cells in healthy people across ages. The study's findings and limits: Long-lived donors carried more naive CD4+ cells and greater diversity than aged donors.

This clonotype was observed a few times. Its antigen is unidentified. Sequence at one end of the junction differs from germline and may be a read error. Germline CDR1 and CDR2: MDHEN and SYDVKM. The CDR3 extends over 15 amino acids. Each sample had at least 7 million PBMCs isolated. A second PCR of 7 to 11 cycles used a sample-barcoded 5' primer and a J-beta primer mix. TCRdb recomputed calls from the 5' RACE reads with MiXCR, one row per CDR3 protein. This sample carries roughly 680,000 distinct CDR3 sequences, 40% to 65% of them seen once, and the ten largest clones take roughly 12%. J is TRBJ1-4 and V is TRBV28; 7 bases line up with TRBD1. This TCR derives from a woman older than 75 in good health. The sequenced sample consisted of blood. The CDR3, as DNA: TGTGCCGGCAGTACAGAGACAGGGCGGAATGAAAAACTGTTTTTT. It yields the protein CAGSTETGRNEKLFF.